Listed here are 9 T cell receptor beta chains from one sample, sequenced in a study of Ad26.COV2.S vaccination and SARS-CoV-2 variants. This table comes from immunoSEQ multiplex PCR, and its TCRdb copy is limited to in-frame clones, with some not included. Here the sample spans roughly 400,000 clones, around 89% being singletons. Treatment: over 15 received Ad26.COV2.S at low or high dose, single or two shots; 5 received placebo; per-sample allocation not given. Samples analyzed were those drawn on day 63 after the first vaccine or placebo injection. Here the sequenced sample was peripheral blood, taken in a trial of Ad26.COV2.S vaccine versus placebo. The receptors were sampled from a person aged 18-65 years who received the Ad26.COV2.S COVID-19 vaccine or a placebo.

This clone has a single count. The rearrangement links TRBV30 to TRBJ2-7; 7 bases map to TRBD2. The V segment lost 5 bases and the J segment 4 bases; nucleotides outside the gene matches: 5. The CDR3 consists of 12 residues. CDR1 GTSNPN and CDR2 SVGIG come from the germline V gene (reference sequence). CDR3 nucleotides: TGTGCCTGGTCCCCGGGGGGATACGAGCAGTACTTC. It specifies CAWSPGGYEQYF.

With respect to this clone: The identical CDR3 is also encoded by other nucleotide sequences in the sample. The chain has TRBV6-5 and TRBJ2-1; 11 bases map to TRBD2. Germline V gene lookup returns CDR1 MNHEY and CDR2 SVGAGI. The CDR3 loop spans 15 amino acids. With V trimmed by 6 bases and J by 4 bases, 5 bases remained unmatched. CDR3: CASSLTSGSYNEQFF. CDR3 DNA: TGTGCCAGCAGCCTCACTAGCGGGAGTTACAATGAGCAGTTCTTC.

V and J are TRBV7-9 and TRBJ1-2; possible D gene TRBD1, 5 bases. This CDR3 is 15 amino acids long. The germline gives CDR1 SEHNR, CDR2 FQNEAQ (reference sequence). V dropped 5 bases and J dropped 5 bases, with 18 bases sitting between them. For the CDR3, the DNA is TGTGCCAGCAGCCCAGGGAGGGCCGAATCATATGGCTACACCTTC. The encoded protein is CASSPGRAESYGYTF.

The chain couples TRBV5-6 to TRBJ1-2; D might be TRBD1 (5 bases). The CDR3 spans 13 residues. Germline V CDR1 and CDR2: SGHDT, YYEEEE. With 2 bases removed from V and 8 bases from J, the gap between germline ends came to 13 bases. CDR3 sequence (DNA): TGTGCCAGCAGCTTCGCCAGGGTAGAAGGCTACACCTTC. Protein product: CASSFARVEGYTF. Complete variable domain (other parts from reference TRBV5-6 and TRBJ1-2): DAGVTQSPTHLIKTRGQQVTLRCSPKSGHDTVSWYQQALGQGPQFIFQYYEEEERQRGNFPDRFSGHQFPNYSSELNVNALLLGDSALYLCASSFARVEGYTFGSGTRLTVV.

This clone was seen a handful of times. The V and J genes are TRBV13 and TRBJ2-7; 7 bases are shared with TRBD1. Germline CDR1 is PRHDT and CDR2 is FYEKMQ (reference sequence). This CDR3 contains 14 residues. After removal of 5 bases from V and 0 bases from J, the junction contained 4 bases not matched to a gene. CDR3 sequence (DNA): TGTGCCAGCAGCCTGGACAGGAGCTCCTACGAGCAGTACTTC. Translating it yields CASSLDRSSYEQYF. Filled out from reference TRBV13 and TRBJ2-7, the complete variable domain reads AAGVIQSPRHLIKEKRETATLKCYPIPRHDTVYWYQQGPGQDPQFLISFYEKMQSDKGSIPDRFSAQQFSDYHSELNMSSLELGDSALYFCASSLDRSSYEQYFGPGTRLTVT.

Only one count was recorded for this clone. This sequence joins TRBV28 and TRBJ1-1; TRBD1 matches 8 bases. The CDR3 has 15 amino acids. The V and J ends lost 5 bases and 1 base, in that order; junction bases with no gene match: 6. From germline, CDR1 is MDHEN and CDR2 SYDVKM. Here the CDR3 DNA reads TGTGCCAGCAGTCCATTTACAGGGGGGAACACTGAAGCTTTCTTT. Its translation is CASSPFTGGNTEAFF.

The chain has TRBV6-2 or TRBV6-3 and TRBJ2-5, with 8 positions matching TRBD2. Per germline, CDR1 MNHEY and CDR2 SVGEGT. Losses at the gene ends were 0 bases for V and 5 bases for J; bases not matched to a gene: 8. CDR3 length: 16 residues. The CDR3 DNA follows: TGTGCCAGCAGTTACTCGACGGGAGGGCCGGGGGAGACCCAGTACTTC. It encodes CASSYSTGGPGETQYF.

This clone was recorded once. This rearrangement joins TRBV19 to TRBJ2-7; D remains unclear. CDR1 and CDR2 (germline): LNHDA, SQIVND (reference sequence). The ends were cut back, 6 bases at V and 3 bases at J, with 12 bases in the middle. The CDR3 consists of 13 residues. The CDR3 loop is CASSPEGLYEQYF. In nucleotides, the CDR3 is TGTGCCAGTAGCCCGGAAGGCCTCTACGAGCAGTACTTC.

The genes are TRBV5-1 and TRBJ2-7, with D possibly being TRBD2 (6 bases). The CDR3 length is 15 residues. Germline values: CDR1 SGHRS, CDR2 YFSETQ. Trimming took off 2 bases at V and 1 base at J, with 13 bases between the two ends. The CDR3 loop is CASSFSGGYSYEQYF. The CDR3 coding sequence is TGCGCCAGCAGCTTCTCAGGAGGGTATTCCTACGAGCAGTACTTC.